This TCR beta chain appears in the sequencing data of a study of tumor-infiltrating lymphocytes in primary liver carcinoma. General study findings and limits: Significantly greater top-250-clone fractions characterized tumors relative to blood (p = 0.039).

From about 0.45 ug total RNA, TCR beta cDNA was generated with a primer in the constant region. Employing slightly modified ARM-PCR, three nested multiplex PCR rounds were run, and these gave rise to the TCR beta libraries. Both of the initial two PCR rounds ran for about 9 cycles and employed TRBV1-TRBV30 forward primers alongside a C-beta reverse primer. MiXCR was run by TCRdb on the multiplex PCR reads, yielding one entry per CDR3 protein. Here the sample spans 100,000 to 150,000 distinct CDR3 sequences, 60% to 75% being singletons. The germline V gene encodes CDR1 ENHRY and CDR2 SYGVKD. The length of the CDR3 is 15 residues. Trimming pared 3 bases from V and 0 bases from J, leaving 9 bases between. This clonotype was seen many times. Its antigen is still unknown. Joint extraction of RNA and DNA used roughly 17-32 mg of bulk tissue that was unsorted.

The origin of this receptor is a woman in her sixties with primary liver carcinoma and hepatitis B virus infection. The chain joins TRBV10-3 to TRBJ2-1; a weak D match, TRBD2 (5 bases). Source material: liver tumor tissue from sampling region 3. The subset is: tumor region T3, left-lateral pole. The CDR3 coding sequence is TGTGCCATCAGTGACCTGGGGAGCTCCTACAATGAGCAGTTCTTC. It is translated as CAISDLGSSYNEQFF.